This T cell receptor (beta chain) came from a study of T-cell memory formation after mild COVID-19. Trimming removed 5 bases from V and 2 bases from J; junction bases left unmatched: 21. The CDR3 is 19 amino acids. Findings and caveats of the study: Researchers found some responding clones in pre-infection memory, a sign that cross-reactive memory joined.

One entry per CDR3 protein results from TCRdb running MiXCR on the 5' RACE reads. The data show about 270,000 distinct CDR3 sequences, less than 20% seen once. This clonotype has more than one count but fewer than ten. The antigen remains undetermined. The chain joins TRBV12-3 or TRBV12-4 to TRBJ2-7; TRBD2 aligns across 7 bases. Sequenced material: PBMCs or a T cell subset sorted from them (not recorded which). This receptor was identified in an adult woman who had mild COVID-19 (a few samples of this study predate the infection). Cell type and time point are not known. In DNA, the CDR3 is TGTGCCAGCAGTCTCCGGACGGCGGGGCGGGCTAGCGGTCCCTACGAGCAGTACTTC. It is translated as CASSLRTAGRASGPYEQYF.